The entry below gives a single T cell receptor (beta chain) sequence along with its context. Antigen unknown. The protocol was immunoSEQ multiplex PCR, while the TCRdb copy is restricted to in-frame clones and leaves out a portion. The sample lists 100,000 or so clones, over 65% seen once, with around 6.9% in the top ten. The sample is drawn from a study of PD-1 blockade in mismatch repair-deficient tumors. Study findings and constraints: Tumor-resident clones, often absent from pretreatment blood, expanded after pembrolizumab and then contracted.

PCR or immunohistochemistry showed mismatch repair deficiency in every enrolled patient. Looked up from germline, CDR1 is SGHTA and CDR2 is FQGNSA. The V segment lost 6 bases and the J segment 4 bases; nucleotides outside the gene matches: 1. This CDR3 is 13 amino acids long. This receptor was taken from an adult with mismatch repair-deficient cancer. This chain links TRBV7-2 with TRBJ2-3; 10 bases line up with TRBD1. The sequencing here drew on peripheral blood, taken approximately 35 weeks after starting pembrolizumab. This CDR3 reads CASRTGGADTQYF. CDR3 DNA: TGTGCCAGCAGGACAGGGGGCGCAGATACGCAGTATTTT.